The present T cell receptor (beta chain) was sequenced within a study of Graves' ophthalmopathy and Graves' hyperthyroidism. Many counts were recorded for this clonotype. RNA transcripts served as template for amplifying TCR beta CDR3 sequences. RT-PCR with HTBI primers came first, then second-round multiplex PCR. Each CDR3 protein is one row after TCRdb ran MiXCR on the multiplex PCR reads. The sample lists a few hundred thousand distinct CDR3 sequences; around 21% were seen once. What was sequenced was peripheral blood. This TCR came from a woman aged 18-29 years with stable Graves' hyperthyroidism.

CDR3 loop: CSVEANSAEQYF. The CDR3 bases are TGCAGCGTTGAGGCGAACTCGGCCGAGCAGTACTTC. J is TRBJ2-7 and V is TRBV29-1; no firm D call. Trimming took 3 bases from V and 6 from J, leaving 12 bases between them. The CDR3 is 12 residues long. The V gene's germline CDR1 is SQVTM and CDR2 ANQGSEA.